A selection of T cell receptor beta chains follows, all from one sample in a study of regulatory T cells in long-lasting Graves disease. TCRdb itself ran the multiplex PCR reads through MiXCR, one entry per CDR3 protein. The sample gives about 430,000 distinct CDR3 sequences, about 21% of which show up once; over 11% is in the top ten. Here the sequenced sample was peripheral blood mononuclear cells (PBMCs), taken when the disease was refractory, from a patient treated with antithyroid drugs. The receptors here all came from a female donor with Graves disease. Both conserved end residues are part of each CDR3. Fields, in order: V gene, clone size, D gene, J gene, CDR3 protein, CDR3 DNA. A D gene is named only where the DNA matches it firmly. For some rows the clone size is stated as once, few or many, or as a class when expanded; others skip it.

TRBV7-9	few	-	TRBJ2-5	CASSLVSGEETQYF	TGTGCCAGCAGCTTAGTCTCAGGGGAAGAGACCCAGTACTTC
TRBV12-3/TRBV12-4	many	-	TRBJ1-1	CASSLAWGSTEAFF	TGTGCCAGCAGTTTAGCCTGGGGGAGCACTGAAGCTTTCTTT
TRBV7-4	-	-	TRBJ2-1	CASNPGAINEQFF	TGTGCCAGCAACCCTGGGGCGATCAATGAGCAGTTCTTC
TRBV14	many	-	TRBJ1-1	CASSQERGTEAFF	TGTGCCAGCAGCCAAGAAAGGGGAACTGAAGCTTTCTTT
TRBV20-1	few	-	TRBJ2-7	CSARGPWKLGGPNPYEQYF	TGCAGTGCTAGAGGACCCTGGAAGTTGGGCGGGCCAAACCCCTACGAGCAGTACTTC
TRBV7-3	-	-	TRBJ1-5	CASSPWGSRGIEPQHF	TGTGCCAGCAGCCCCTGGGGGAGCAGGGGCATCGAGCCCCAGCATTTT
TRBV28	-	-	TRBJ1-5	CASSSSGSQPQHF	TGTGCCAGCAGTTCTTCAGGGAGTCAGCCCCAGCATTTT
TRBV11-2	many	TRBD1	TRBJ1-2	CASSLGTGDYGYTF	TGTGCCAGCAGCTTAGGAACAGGGGACTATGGCTACACCTTC
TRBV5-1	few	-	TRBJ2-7	CASSLDRYPYEQYF	TGCGCCAGCAGCTTGGACCGGTATCCCTACGAGCAGTACTTC
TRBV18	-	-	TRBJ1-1	CASSPRHLPTEAFF	TGTGCCAGCTCACCTAGACACCTGCCCACTGAAGCTTTCTTT
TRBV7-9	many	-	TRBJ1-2	CASSLAGAYGYTF	TGTGCCAGCAGCTTAGCAGGGGCCTATGGCTACACCTTC
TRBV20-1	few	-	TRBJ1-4	CSANSVGDEKLFF	TGCAGTGCTAATTCTGTCGGAGACGAAAAACTGTTTTTT
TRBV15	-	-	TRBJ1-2	CATSSLPEAVGGYTF	TGTGCCACCAGCAGTCTCCCCGAGGCGGTCGGAGGCTACACCTTC
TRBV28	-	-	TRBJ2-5	CASSFTSSSLGEQGETRYF	TGTGCCAGCAGTTTCACATCCTCTTCCTTGGGAGAACAGGGCGAGACCCGGTACTTC
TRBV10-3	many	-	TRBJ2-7	CAISGGSRYEQYF	TGTGCCATCAGTGGGGGTTCCCGCTACGAGCAGTACTTC
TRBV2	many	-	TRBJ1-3	CASSAPVPSSGNTIYF	TGTGCCAGCAGTGCCCCGGTTCCTAGCTCTGGAAACACCATATATTTT
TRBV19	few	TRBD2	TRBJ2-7	CASRSLLAGGSYEQYF	TGTGCCAGTAGAAGCTTGCTAGCGGGAGGCTCCTACGAGCAGTACTTC
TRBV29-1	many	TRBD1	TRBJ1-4	CSVQGAGANEKLFF	TGCAGCGTCCAGGGGGCTGGGGCTAATGAAAAACTGTTTTTT
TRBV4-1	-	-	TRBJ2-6	CASSQAKTGRDSGGANVLTF	TGCGCCAGCAGCCAAGCGAAAACAGGGAGGGACAGTGGTGGGGCCAACGTCCTGACTTTC